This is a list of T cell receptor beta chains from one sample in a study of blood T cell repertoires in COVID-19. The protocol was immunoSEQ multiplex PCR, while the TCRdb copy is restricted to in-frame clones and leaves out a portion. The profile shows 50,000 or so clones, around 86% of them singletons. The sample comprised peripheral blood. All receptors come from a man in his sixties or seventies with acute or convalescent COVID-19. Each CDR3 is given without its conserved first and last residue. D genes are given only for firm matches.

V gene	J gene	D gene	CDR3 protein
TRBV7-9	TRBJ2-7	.	ASSLASREQY
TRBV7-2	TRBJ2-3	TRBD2	ASSLRELSTDTQY
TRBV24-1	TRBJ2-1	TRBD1	ATSVNTGGAYNEQF
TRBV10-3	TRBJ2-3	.	AISETTRGADTQY
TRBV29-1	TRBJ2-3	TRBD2	SVRGMTSGGL
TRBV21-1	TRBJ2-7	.	AGRTAFSYEQY
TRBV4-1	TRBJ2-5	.	ASSQDKGPDRGIRETQY
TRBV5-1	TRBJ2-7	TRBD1	ASSSGQELVSYEQY
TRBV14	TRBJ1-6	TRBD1	ASRQRQGYSPLH
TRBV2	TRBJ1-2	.	ASTPARGNYGYT
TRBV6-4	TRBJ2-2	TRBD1	ASSPDRGAGELF
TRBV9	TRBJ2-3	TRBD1	ASSVQLPGQGGDTQY
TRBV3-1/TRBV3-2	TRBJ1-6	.	ASSSSRNSPLH
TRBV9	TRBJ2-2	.	ASSSGPSMNTGELF
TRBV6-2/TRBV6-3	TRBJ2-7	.	ASSLLWGEGYEQY
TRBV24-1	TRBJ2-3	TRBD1	ATEGTGNTDTQY
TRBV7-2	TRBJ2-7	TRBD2	ASSPRTSGMYEQY
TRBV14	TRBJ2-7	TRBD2	ASSRGAGGYEQY
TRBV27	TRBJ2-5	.	ASSVLQETQY
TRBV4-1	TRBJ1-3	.	ASRNYRAQSSGNTIY
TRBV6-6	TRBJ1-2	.	ASITTGNADGYT
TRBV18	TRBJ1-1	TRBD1	ASSPDRGREAF
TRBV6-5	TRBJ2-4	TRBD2	ASKDLSSGKNIQY
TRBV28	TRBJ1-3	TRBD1	ASSLPGGGNTIY
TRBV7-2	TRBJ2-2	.	ASRRDRTGELF
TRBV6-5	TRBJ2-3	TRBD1	AGSTGADTQY
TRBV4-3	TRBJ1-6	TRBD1	ASSQGGQGISPLH
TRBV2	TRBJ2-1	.	ASAIGSSYNEQF
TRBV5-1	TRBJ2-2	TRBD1	ASSLGTGNTGELF
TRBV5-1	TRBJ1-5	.	ASSLWGGTSNQPQH
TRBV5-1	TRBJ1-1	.	ASSLNSWDTEAF
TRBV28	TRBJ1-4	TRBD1	ASKEKGAREKLF
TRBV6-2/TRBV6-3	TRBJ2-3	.	ASSSSTRTDTQY
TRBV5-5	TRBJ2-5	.	ASSLASRQETQY
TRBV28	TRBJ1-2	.	ASMRGLDYGYT
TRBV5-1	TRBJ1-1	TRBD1	ASSLAYRGSEAF
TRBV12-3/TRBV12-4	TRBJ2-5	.	ASSLSETQY
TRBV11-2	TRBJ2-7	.	ASSLGSPLYEQY
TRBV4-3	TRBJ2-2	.	ASSQEFQNTGELF
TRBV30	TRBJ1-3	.	AWIPGLISGNTIY
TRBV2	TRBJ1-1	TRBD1	ASRVQGGGSEAF
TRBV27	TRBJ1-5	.	ASSSLWVRGQPQH
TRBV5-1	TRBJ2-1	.	ASSIQGNEQF
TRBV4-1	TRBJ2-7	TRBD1	ASSQKYEGAREQY
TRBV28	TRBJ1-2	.	ASSSMAGNYGYT
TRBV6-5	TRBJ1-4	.	ASSRTRSTNEKLF
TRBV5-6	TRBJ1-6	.	ASSLSLNNSPLH
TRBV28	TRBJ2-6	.	ASSIPVAGANVLT
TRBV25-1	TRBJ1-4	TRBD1	ASSRTGGSNEKLF
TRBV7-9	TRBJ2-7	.	ASSLADRTLSYEQY
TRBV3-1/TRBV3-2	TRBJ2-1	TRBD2	ASSQPRGLAWGEQF
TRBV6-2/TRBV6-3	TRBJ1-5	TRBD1	ASSYPAGGGNQPQH
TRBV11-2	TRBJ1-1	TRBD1	ASSSPVTGAIMNTEAF